This TCR beta chain was recovered during a study of shared clonotypes between healthy human individuals. The V gene's germline CDR1 is MDHEN and CDR2 SYDVKM. The CDR3 is 17 amino acids. Trimming took off 3 bases at V and 0 bases at J, with 15 bases between the two ends. This clone appeared once. Clones were read by immunoSEQ multiplex PCR, and TCRdb kept only the in-frame ones, dropping some. The table records about half a million clones, roughly 78% of them present only once. The chain has TRBV28 and TRBJ1-5, with D tentatively TRBD1 (6 bases). Material for sequencing was PBMCs. The TCR originated in a woman aged 40 to 50 in good health. Some clones in this sample may be carry-over from other donors' samples. The DNA for the CDR3 is TGTGCCAGCAGTTTGGAGGGTCAGGGGTATAGCAATCAGCCCCAGCATTTT. Its translation is CASSLEGQGYSNQPQHF. The variable domain in full, completed from reference TRBV28 and TRBJ1-5, reads DVKVTQSSRYLVKRTGEKVFLECVQDMDHENMFWYRQDPGLGLRLIYFSYDVKMKEKGDIPEGYSVSREKKERFSLILESASTNQTSMYLCASSLEGQGYSNQPQHFGDGTRLSIL.